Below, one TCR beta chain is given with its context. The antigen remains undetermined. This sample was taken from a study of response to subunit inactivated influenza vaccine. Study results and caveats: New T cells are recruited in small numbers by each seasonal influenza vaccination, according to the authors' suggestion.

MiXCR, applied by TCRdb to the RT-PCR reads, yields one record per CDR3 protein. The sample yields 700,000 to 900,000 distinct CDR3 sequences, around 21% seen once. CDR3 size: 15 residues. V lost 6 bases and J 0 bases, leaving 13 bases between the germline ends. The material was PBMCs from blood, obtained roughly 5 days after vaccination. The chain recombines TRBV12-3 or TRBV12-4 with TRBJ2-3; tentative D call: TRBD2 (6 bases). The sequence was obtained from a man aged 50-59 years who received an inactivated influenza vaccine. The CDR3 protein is CASRPSGTSTDTQYF. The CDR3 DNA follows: TGTGCCAGCAGACCCTCCGGGACTAGCACAGATACGCAGTATTTT.